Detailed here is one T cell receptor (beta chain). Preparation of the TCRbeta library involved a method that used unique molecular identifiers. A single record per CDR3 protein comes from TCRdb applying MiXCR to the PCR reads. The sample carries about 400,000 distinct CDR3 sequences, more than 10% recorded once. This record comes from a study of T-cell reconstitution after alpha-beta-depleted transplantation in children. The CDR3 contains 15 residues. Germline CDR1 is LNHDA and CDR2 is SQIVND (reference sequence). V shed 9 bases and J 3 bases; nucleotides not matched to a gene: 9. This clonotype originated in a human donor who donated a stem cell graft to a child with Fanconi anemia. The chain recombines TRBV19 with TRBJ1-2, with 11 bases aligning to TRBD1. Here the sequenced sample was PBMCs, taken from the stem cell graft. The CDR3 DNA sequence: TGTGCCAGCCTAATCCCGGGACAGGGGGACTATGGCTACACCTTC. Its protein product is CASLIPGQGDYGYTF.